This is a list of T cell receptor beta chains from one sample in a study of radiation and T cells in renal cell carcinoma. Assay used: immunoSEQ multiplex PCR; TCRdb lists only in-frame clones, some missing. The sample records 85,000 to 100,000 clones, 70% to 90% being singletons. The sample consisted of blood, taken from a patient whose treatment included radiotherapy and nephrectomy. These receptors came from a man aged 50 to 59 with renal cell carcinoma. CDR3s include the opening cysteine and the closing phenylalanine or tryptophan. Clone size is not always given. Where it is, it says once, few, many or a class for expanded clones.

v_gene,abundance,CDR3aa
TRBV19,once,CASKLATGQETQYF
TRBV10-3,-,CAITPGTGANTEAFF
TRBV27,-,CASSFAGGRAFF
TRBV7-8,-,CASSSGVAGYNEQFF
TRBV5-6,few,CASNPGTVYNEQFF
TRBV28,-,CAIQGEVNTGELFF
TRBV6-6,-,CASSLTGGGYTEAFF
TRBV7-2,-,CASSSQGQAQGYTF
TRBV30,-,CAWSSLGARGPNSPLHF
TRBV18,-,CASSLDGGGNTIYF
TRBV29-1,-,CSVEGPSTDTQYF
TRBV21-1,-,CASKSSSYNEQFF
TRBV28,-,CASSLEDRVYTEAFF
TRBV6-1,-,CASSEALRRTGGEAFF
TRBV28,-,CASSFGADETQYF
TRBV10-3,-,CAISESGPVAGELFF
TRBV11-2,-,CASSKGGSSYNEQFF
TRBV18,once,CASSRASGRNTDTQYF
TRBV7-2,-,CASSLDGGRETQYF
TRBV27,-,CASSSIRSRLTLYEQYF
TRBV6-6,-,CASSYPRDWGNEQYF
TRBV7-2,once,CASSLNGGSTDTQYF
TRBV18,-,CASSPSGNQPQHF
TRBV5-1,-,CASSLSLAGVEVFF
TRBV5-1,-,CASSPSRANTEAFF
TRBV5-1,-,CASSYSRERDNEQFF
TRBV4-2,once,CASSEVTSTEAFF
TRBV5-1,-,CASSLDAGSGPQHF
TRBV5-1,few,CASSWRGSSGNTIYF
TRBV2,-,CASSEALGLAVGLGQFF
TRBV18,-,CASSPVGVNTEAFF
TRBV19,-,CASSIQGAGDTQYF
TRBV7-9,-,CASSRRGEQFF
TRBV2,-,CASKEVRNQPQHF
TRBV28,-,CASSLEQQETQYF
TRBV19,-,CASSISSSGSPYNEQFF
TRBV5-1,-,CASSYKGLNTEAFF
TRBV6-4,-,CASSDSSGGADTQYF
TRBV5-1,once,CASSLALDGETQYF
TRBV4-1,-,CASSQGTGENEQFF
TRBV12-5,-,CASGFTNTEAFF
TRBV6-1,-,CASSDSGGPYEQYF
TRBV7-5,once,CARSPRQGAKNIQYF
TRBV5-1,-,CASSSSPVSADTQYF
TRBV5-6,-,CASSLAGVNYEQYF
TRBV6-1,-,CASTPWDGSMGALHF
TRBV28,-,CASRQGRGSSYNEQFF
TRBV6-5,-,CAIRDFQYGYTF
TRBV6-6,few,CASSYPQDTEAFF
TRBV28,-,CATRPGASLNTEAFF
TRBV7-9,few,CASSALATAEASGPLHF
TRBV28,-,CASSPSAASGNTIYF
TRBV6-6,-,CASRATGGNEKLFF
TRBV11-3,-,CASSPRTVPNTEAFF
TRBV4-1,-,CASSQRDINNEQYF
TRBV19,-,CASSLDSSPGYTF
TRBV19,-,CASSIGTSQEAFF